This passage covers 9 T cell receptor beta chains from one sample sequenced in a study of shared clonotypes between healthy human individuals. Some clones are missing from TCRdb's copy, which holds only in-frame ones; the method was immunoSEQ multiplex PCR. Of around 940,000 clones detected, 76% appear once; the ten largest clones hold about 1.5%. The specimen sequenced was memory CD4+ T cells sorted from blood. Subset denoted: CD45RA-negative fraction. All receptors come from a man aged 18 to 35 in good health.

J is TRBJ1-5 and V is TRBV7-2, with D possibly being TRBD1 (5 bases). Germline CDR1 SGHTA, CDR2 FQGNSA. With 5 bases removed from V and 2 bases from J, the gap between germline ends came to 13 bases. The CDR3 is 15 residues long. The CDR3 spells CASSPGAGGNQPQHF. CDR3 coding DNA: TGTGCCAGCAGCCCGGGTGCGGGGGGCAATCAGCCCCAGCATTTT. Together with reference TRBV7-2 and TRBJ1-5, the CDR3 gives the full variable domain: GAGVSQSPSNKVTEKGKDVELRCDPISGHTALYWYRQSLGQGLEFLIYFQGNSAPDKSGLPSDRFSAERTGGSVSTLTIQRTQQEDSAVYLCASSPGAGGNQPQHFGDGTRLSIL.

This clone was detected ten times or more. The V and J genes are TRBV5-4 and TRBJ1-1; 9 nucleotides match TRBD1. This CDR3 contains 16 residues. The germline V gene encodes CDR1 SGHNT and CDR2 YYREEE (reference sequence). V was clipped by 0 bases and J by 6 bases; unmatched bases: 9. The CDR3 here is CASSLGQTGGLAEAFF. DNA of the CDR3: TGTGCCAGCAGCTTGGGGCAGACAGGGGGATTGGCTGAAGCTTTCTTT.

V usage is TRBV25-1 and J usage is TRBJ2-3; D tentatively fits TRBD1 or TRBD2 (6 bases each). The V gene lost 1 base and the J gene lost 2 bases, with 10 bases spanning the gap. The germline CDR1 and CDR2 sequences are MGHDK and SYGVNS. The CDR3 consists of 15 residues. CDR3: CASSEWRGDTDTQYF. For the CDR3, the DNA is TGTGCCAGCAGTGAATGGAGGGGGGACACAGATACGCAGTATTTT.

The chain has TRBV5-1 and TRBJ1-2; D not resolved. V lost 6 bases to trimming and J lost 4 bases, with 13 bases between them. The germline CDR1 and CDR2 sequences are SGHRS and YFSETQ. The CDR3 length is 13 residues. CDR3 sequence: CASTTMDGYGYTF. The DNA of the CDR3 is TGCGCCAGCACAACTATGGACGGCTATGGCTACACCTTC.

The table lists this clone with a few counts. V and J are TRBV18 and TRBJ2-6; TRBD2 matches 7 bases. From germline, CDR1 is KGHSH and CDR2 LQKENI. V lost 5 bases to trimming and J lost 0 bases; unmatched junction nucleotides: 4. The CDR3 is 16 amino acids. The CDR3 sequence is CASSLSGNSGANVLTF. In DNA form, the CDR3 reads TGTGCCAGCTCATTAAGCGGGAACTCTGGGGCCAACGTCCTGACTTTC.

V gene TRBV19 combines with J gene TRBJ2-3; D ambiguous. V gave up 7 bases and J gave up 4 bases, with 15 bases separating them. The CDR3 is made up of 14 amino acids. Germline CDR1 reads LNHDA; CDR2 reads SQIVND (reference sequence). CDR3 nucleotide sequence: TGTGCCAGTACTCCCCAAGCGCACTCAGATACGCAGTATTTT. Protein sequence: CASTPQAHSDTQYF.

The gene calls are TRBV28 and TRBJ1-4, with a weak D call TRBD1 (6 bases). This CDR3 spans 15 amino acids. V lost 4 bases and J lost 8, with 17 bases in between. Germline-derived CDR1 and CDR2 are MDHEN and SYDVKM. The CDR3 DNA follows: TGTGCCAGCAGTTCCCGACAGCGGGGGGCAGAAAAACTGTTTTTT. As protein: CASSSRQRGAEKLFF.

This chain connects TRBV29-1 to TRBJ2-1; D gene uncertain. The V end was cut by 7 bases, the J end by 0 bases, with 10 bases between. The germline V gene has CDR1 SQVTM and CDR2 ANQGSEA. This CDR3 comprises 13 residues. The CDR3 sequence: CSADESSYNEQFF. The CDR3 DNA follows: TGCAGCGCTGACGAGTCCTCCTACAATGAGCAGTTCTTC.

The chain uses TRBV6-5 and TRBJ2-7; D may correspond to TRBD1 or TRBD2 (5 bases each). With 2 bases removed from V and 2 bases from J, the gap between germline ends came to 13 bases. The V gene's germline CDR1 is MNHEY and CDR2 SVGAGI. CDR3 length equals 15 residues. The CDR3 protein is CASSYSYQGAYEQYF. DNA for the CDR3: TGTGCCAGCAGTTACAGCTACCAGGGAGCCTACGAGCAGTACTTC.